Reported below is one T cell receptor (beta chain). This clonotype came up a few times. Its antigen remains undetermined. Base qualities are not provided; no much larger clone lies one nucleotide away. Receptor amplification or capture employed 5' RACE. Sequencing was performed on an Illumina HiSeq 2500. A second about 7 to 11 cycle PCR used a sample-barcoded 5' primer and a J-beta primer mix. A template-switch 5' adaptor carrying 12 random nucleotides introduced a unique molecular identifier onto each TCR beta cDNA molecule. At least 3 million CDR3-containing paired-end reads were obtained from each sample. The Mint cDNA synthesis kit, primed by a TRBC-specific oligonucleotide, was used to synthesize first-strand cDNA from all RNA. Following uracil-DNA glycosylase treatment, a first 18-cycle PCR with universal primers M1SS and BC2_uni_R was performed on all cDNA. As for the original processing: Normalization of each sample was performed by random selection of 1 million high-quality reads, each carrying a distinct molecular identifier. Reads with shared molecular identifiers were discarded instead of being binned into consensus sequences. MiTCR, with a Q25 quality threshold and the strictest error-elimination algorithm, was used for CDR3 identification, clonotype clustering and error correction. A nonparametric unseen species model with Euler transformation was used to estimate a lower bound on total TCR beta diversity. TCRdb reprocessed the public reads (quality trimming at Q25 with fastp, clone calling with MiXCR) and kept in-frame beta chains. Records with the same CDR3 protein are collapsed into one entry carrying the most frequent genes and DNA. TCRdb, not the original authors, processed these V and J calls. This sample is represented by more than 800,000 distinct CDR3 sequences; under 30% of them were singletons. The leading ten clones occupy roughly 17% of the sample.

Donors were 39 systemically healthy Caucasian individuals from Russia aged roughly 6 to 90 years. Approximately 11 milliliters of peripheral blood were drawn from each donor into EDTA-treated Vacutainer tubes. PBMCs were isolated by Ficoll-Paque density-gradient centrifugation, with at least 7 million obtained per sample. Trizol reagent was used to extract total RNA from the PBMCs, yielding at least 5.5 micrograms per sample. The percentages of naive CD45RAhigh/CD27high T cells were determined by flow cytometry on a PBMC aliquot from every donor. These data belong to a study of blood T cells in healthy people across ages (dated by TCRdb to the mid-2010s). About the investigation overall: Template switching captured roughly one uniquely barcoded TCR beta cDNA molecule per two T cells in model experiments. The study measured age-related changes in TCR beta repertoire diversity using deep sequencing normalized with unique cDNA molecular identifiers. The donors were split into four age groups: young (average approximately 16 years), middle-aged (about 40), aged (approximately 60) and long-lived (over 80). To avoid experimental bias, donors of different ages were distributed randomly across sequencing lanes. For two donors (one aged 18 to 30 and one aged 80 or older), the study analyzed two additional independent replicas of 1 million unique cDNA reads from the same blood draw.

Broad study findings and their caveats: Estimates of total diversity based on one million sequenced T cells were regarded as lower bounds and as underestimates. Bulk unsorted PBMC profiling prevented conclusive comparison of naive and antigen-experienced compartments. Donor CMV infection status was unknown, potentially confounding age-related changes in expanded clonotypes. Observed TCR beta diversity per million T cells fell roughly linearly with age, and a significant reduction was already apparent by age roughly 40. Observed TCR beta diversity correlated strongly with the percentage of naive T cells measured by flow cytometry. The long-lived group showed more naive CD4+ T cells, fewer expanded clones and increased TCR diversity than the aged group, suggesting age selection.

CDR1 and CDR2, looked up from the germline V gene, are LGHNA and YSLEER. V trim: 3 bases; J trim: 5 bases; unmatched bases: 7. The CDR3, from cysteine to phenylalanine, totals 15 residues. CDR3 DNA only is kept here, 45 bases in frame from base 1. The rearranged segments are TRBV4-3 and TRBJ1-5, with 7 bases matching TRBD1. The sequenced material came from blood. The receptor was derived from a woman of 80 years or more in good health. The DNA reads as follows: TGCGCCAGCAGCCAGGGTGCAGGGGGAGATCAGCCCCAGCATTTT. Its product reads: CASSQGAGGDQPQHF.